These 14 T cell receptor beta chains originate from one sample sequenced in a study of blood T cells in healthy people across ages. Using a J-beta primer mix together with a sample-barcoded 5' primer, a second PCR was run for roughly 6 to 11 cycles. MiXCR was run by TCRdb on the 5' RACE reads, yielding one entry per CDR3 protein. The profile shows some 900,000 distinct CDR3 sequences, about 48% of them singletons. Sequenced: blood. These receptors all stem from a young man in good health.

As concerns this clonotype: Being one base from a much bigger clone, this may be a read error. V gene TRBV20-1 combines with J gene TRBJ2-7, with 15 bases identical to TRBD2. The CDR3 loop spans 22 amino acids. J lost 7 bases, V lost 0 bases, and 25 bases had no gene match. Germline loops: CDR1 DFQATT, CDR2 SNEGSKA (reference sequence). The CDR3 loop reads CSARDRRRQTRTSGGDYNEQYF. The CDR3, as DNA: TGCAGTGCTAGAGATCGACGTCGGCAAACAAGGACTAGCGGGGGGGATTACAATGAGCAGTACTTC.

This clonotype was counted between two and nine times. J is TRBJ2-1 and V is TRBV7-2, with D possibly TRBD1 on 5 matching bases. Looked up from germline, CDR1 is SGHTA and CDR2 is FQGNSA. Deletions cut 1 base from V and 6 bases from J, with 13 bases between. The CDR3 extends over 15 amino acids. The CDR3, as DNA: TGTGCCAGCAGCTTAGAGGTCAGGGAAGGCAATGAGCAGTTCTTC. Protein: CASSLEVREGNEQFF.

This clonotype was picked up a small number of times. The chain combines TRBV29-1 with TRBJ2-7, with 8 bases lining up with TRBD2. V trimming: 4 bases; J trimming: 7 bases; junction bases outside the gene matches: 9. This CDR3 has 13 residues. Looked up from germline, CDR1 is SQVTM and CDR2 is ANQGSEA. CDR3 bases: TGCAGCGTTGGTCGCGGGGGGTCCTCGGAGCAGTACTTC. It is translated as CSVGRGGSSEQYF.

The chain is built from TRBV20-1 and TRBJ2-3; 7 bases align to TRBD2. Trimming removed 6 bases from V and 0 bases from J; junction bases left unmatched: 12. The germline V gene encodes CDR1 DFQATT and CDR2 SNEGSKA (reference sequence). The CDR3 totals 16 residues. CDR3 in amino acids: CSARTGQRGSTDTQYF. The CDR3 DNA reads TGCAGTGCCAGGACCGGCCAGCGGGGCAGCACAGATACGCAGTATTTT.

This clonotype came up a few times. This chain joins TRBV5-6 and TRBJ2-3; no definite D call. CDR3 length equals 15 residues. Germline-derived CDR1 and CDR2 are SGHDT and YYEEEE. With 0 bases removed from V and 4 bases from J, the gap between germline ends came to 12 bases. The CDR3 coding sequence is TGTGCCAGCAGCTTGGTTGTCCAGGCTGCAGATACGCAGTATTTT. Translated: CASSLVVQAADTQYF.

The V gene is TRBV15, the J gene TRBJ2-7; no reliable D call. CDR1 is LNHNV, CDR2 YYDKDF, per germline (reference sequence). The CDR3 has 14 residues. V was pared by 0 bases and J by 4 bases, with 10 bases between. CDR3 in amino acids: CATSRDLAEYEQYF. CDR3 bases: TGTGCCACCAGCAGAGATCTTGCGGAGTACGAGCAGTACTTC.

This clonotype was seen a few times. The chain recombines TRBV21-1 with TRBJ1-2. TRBV21-1 is an annotated pseudogene. The CDR3 totals 10 residues. The CDR3: CASSKGGYTF. The CDR3 region has the DNA TGTGCCAGCAGCAAGGGTGGCTACACCTTC.

The chain joins TRBV11-2 to TRBJ2-1; 10 bases agree with TRBD2. J lost 9 bases, V lost 7 bases, and 9 bases had no gene match. Germline-derived CDR1 and CDR2 are SGHAT and FQNNGV. This CDR3 comprises 14 residues. The CDR3 region is CASTVSGGAGEQFF. Written as DNA, the CDR3 is TGTGCCAGCACCGTAAGCGGGGGGGCCGGTGAGCAGTTCTTC.

The genes are TRBV4-3 and TRBJ2-7; D is uncertain. Trimming left V 0 bases short and J 1 base short, with 10 bases between. CDR1 and CDR2 from the germline V gene are LGHNA and YSLEER. This CDR3 spans 15 amino acids. The CDR3 bases are TGCGCCAGCAGCCAAGAGTGCGAAATATCCTACGAGCAGTACTTC. Protein product: CASSQECEISYEQYF.

Notes on this clonotype: The junction departs from germline at one end; a sequencing error may be responsible. The rearrangement uses TRBV7-4 and TRBJ2-7; D is unclear. CDR1 and CDR2 from the germline V gene are SGHVT and SQSDAQ. The CDR3 is 16 amino acids. CDR3 nucleotides: TGTGCCAACAGCAGACCAGGTTCCTCTCCCTCCTACGAGCAGTACTTC. This sequence encodes CANSRPGSSPSYEQYF. The whole variable domain, remainder taken from reference TRBV7-4 and TRBJ2-7, is GAGVSQSPRYKVAKRGRDVALRCDSISGHVTLYWYRQTLGQGSEVLTYSQSDAQRDKSGRPSGRFSAERPERSVSTLKIQRTEQGDSAVYLCANSRPGSSPSYEQYFGPGTRLTVT.

The gene calls are TRBV5-1 and TRBJ2-5; D is unresolved. Germline V gene lookup returns CDR1 SGHRS and CDR2 YFSETQ. With 0 bases removed from V and 1 base from J, the gap between germline ends came to 7 bases. This CDR3 is 14 amino acids long. CDR3 protein: CASSLGPFQETQYF. CDR3 nucleotide sequence: TGCGCCAGCAGCTTGGGGCCCTTCCAAGAGACCCAGTACTTC.

Note on this clonotype: A read error may account for a junction end that differs from germline. This sequence joins TRBV6-5 and TRBJ2-7; D assignment may be TRBD1 or TRBD2 (5 bases each). This CDR3 is built from 15 residues. CDR1 is MNHEY, CDR2 SVGAGI, per germline. The CDR3 region has the DNA TGTGTCAGCAGTTACTCTCCGGGACGGACCTACGAGCAGTACTTC. Its translation: CVSSYSPGRTYEQYF.

This clonotype showed up many times. V and J are TRBV18 and TRBJ2-7, with D unresolved. The V gene lost 3 bases and the J gene lost 3 bases, with 15 bases spanning the gap. CDR1 is KGHSH, CDR2 LQKENI, per germline. CDR3 length: 15 residues. The CDR3 DNA reads as TGTGCCAGCTCACCCGGTACGGGTTTGAGCTACGAGCAGTACTTC. It specifies CASSPGTGLSYEQYF.

This rearrangement joins TRBV7-2 to TRBJ1-5; D remains unclear. V lost 1 base to trimming and J lost 9 bases, with 13 bases between them. CDR1 and CDR2 from the germline V gene are SGHTA and FQGNSA. The CDR3 is made up of 14 amino acids. The CDR3: CASSLVPGGRPQHF. The CDR3 region has the DNA TGTGCCAGCAGCTTAGTCCCGGGAGGTCGGCCCCAGCATTTT.